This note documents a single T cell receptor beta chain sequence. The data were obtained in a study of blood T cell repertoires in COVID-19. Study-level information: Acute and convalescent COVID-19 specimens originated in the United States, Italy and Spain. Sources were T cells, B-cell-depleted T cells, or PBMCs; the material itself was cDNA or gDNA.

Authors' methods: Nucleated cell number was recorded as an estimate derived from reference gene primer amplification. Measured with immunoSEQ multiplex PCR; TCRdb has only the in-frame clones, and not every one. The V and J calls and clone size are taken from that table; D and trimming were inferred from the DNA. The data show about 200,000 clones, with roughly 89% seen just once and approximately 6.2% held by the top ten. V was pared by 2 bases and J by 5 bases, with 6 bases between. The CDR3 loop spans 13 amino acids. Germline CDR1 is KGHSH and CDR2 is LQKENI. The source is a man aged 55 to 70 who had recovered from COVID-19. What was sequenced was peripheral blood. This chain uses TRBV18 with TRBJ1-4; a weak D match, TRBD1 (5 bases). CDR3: CASSPAGNEKLFF. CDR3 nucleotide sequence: TGTGCCAGCTCACCAGCAGGGAATGAAAAACTGTTTTTT.